This T cell receptor (beta chain) was retrieved from a study of cytomegalovirus exposure and HLA in healthy donors. Looking at the study overall: Ancestry clustering placed around four fifths of roughly 400 genotyped donors in the Caucasian-associated cluster. Points from the study as a whole: Rare sequences made up most TCRs, while some public TCRs were found in many donors. Most subjects' HLA-A and HLA-B alleles were reportedly predicted from TCR beta sequences.

This clone was detected a few times. Its antigen is still unknown. The PCR made use of 60 Vbeta and 13 Jbeta primers. Original data processing: Later, tens of millions of unique TCR beta chains were counted in an analysis, and roughly 11 million of them were shared. The protocol was immunoSEQ multiplex PCR, while the TCRdb copy is restricted to in-frame clones and leaves out a portion. Clone size and V and J calls were adopted from that table, with D and trimming inferred from the DNA. The sample has under 150,000 clones; 80% are singletons. The source material was PBMCs. The source is a woman in her thirties or forties in good health and CMV-seronegative.

The CDR3: CASSPGTGPYEQYF. Written as DNA, the CDR3 is TGTGCCAGCTCACCAGGGACAGGGCCCTACGAGCAGTACTTC. The genes are TRBV18 and TRBJ2-7, with TRBD1 matching 9 bases. V trimming: 2 bases; J trimming: 2 bases; junction bases outside the gene matches: 1. This CDR3 has 14 residues. In germline, CDR1 is KGHSH, CDR2 LQKENI.